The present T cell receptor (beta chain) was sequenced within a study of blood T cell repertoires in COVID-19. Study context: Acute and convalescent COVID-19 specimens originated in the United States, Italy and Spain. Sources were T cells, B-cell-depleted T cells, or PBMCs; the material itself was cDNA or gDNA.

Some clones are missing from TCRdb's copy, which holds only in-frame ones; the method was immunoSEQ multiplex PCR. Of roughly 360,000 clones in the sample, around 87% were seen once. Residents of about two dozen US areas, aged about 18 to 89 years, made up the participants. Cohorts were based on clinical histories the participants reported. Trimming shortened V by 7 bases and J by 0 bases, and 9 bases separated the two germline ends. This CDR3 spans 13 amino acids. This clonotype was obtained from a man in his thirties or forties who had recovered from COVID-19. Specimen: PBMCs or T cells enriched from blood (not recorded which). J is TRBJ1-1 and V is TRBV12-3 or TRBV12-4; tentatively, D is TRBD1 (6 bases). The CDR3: CASTRQVNTEAFF. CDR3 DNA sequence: TGTGCCAGCACTAGACAGGTGAACACTGAAGCTTTCTTT.